Listed below are T cell receptor beta chains from one sample, sequenced in a study of shared clonotypes between healthy human individuals. Data came from immunoSEQ multiplex PCR; TCRdb stores just in-frame clones and leaves some out. Found here are hundreds of thousands of clones, about 95% of them singletons; the top ten hold around 0.1%. Material: naive CD8+ T cells sorted from blood. The receptors were sampled from a young woman in good health. The CDR3 runs from the conserved cysteine through the conserved F or W. D genes are given only for firm matches. Some rows have no size entry. The others give once, few or many, or a class for an expanded clone.

V	J	D	size	CDR3	DNA
TRBV27	TRBJ2-5	NA	NA	CASSSWAEETQYF	TGTGCCAGCAGTTCCTGGGCAGAGGAGACCCAGTACTTC
TRBV19	TRBJ2-1	NA	NA	CASSAVHSSYNEQFF	TGTGCCAGTAGTGCCGTACACAGCTCCTACAATGAGCAGTTCTTC
TRBV15	TRBJ2-3	NA	NA	CATNQGGDGTQYF	TGTGCCACCAACCAAGGCGGGGACGGTACGCAGTATTTT
TRBV27	TRBJ2-4	NA	NA	CASKTASNIQYF	TGTGCCAGCAAGACGGCCTCGAACATTCAGTACTTC
TRBV6-5	TRBJ2-1	NA	NA	CASSLAEYYNEQFF	TGTGCCAGCAGCTTAGCAGAATACTACAATGAGCAGTTCTTC
TRBV28	TRBJ2-7	NA	NA	CASSEAGLHLYEQYF	TGTGCCAGCAGCGAGGCCGGACTACACCTTTACGAGCAGTACTTC
TRBV5-4	TRBJ2-3	NA	NA	CASSVADTQYF	TGTGCCAGCAGCGTGGCAGATACGCAGTATTTT
TRBV2	TRBJ2-3	NA	NA	CASSAGTSGTDTQYF	TGTGCCAGCAGTGCCGGGACTTCAGGCACAGATACGCAGTATTTT
TRBV4-1	TRBJ2-2	NA	NA	CASSQGWGPAYGAVF	TGCGCCAGCAGCCAAGGGTGGGGGCCAGCCTATGGAGCTGTTTTT
TRBV10-2	TRBJ2-7	TRBD1	NA	CASSEDRDYEQYF	TGCGCCAGCAGTGAGGACAGGGACTACGAGCAGTACTTC
TRBV6-1	TRBJ1-3	NA	NA	CASSLVGGINTIYF	TGTGCCAGCAGCCTGGTGGGGGGGATAAACACCATATATTTT
TRBV5-4	TRBJ1-2	NA	NA	CASSRDGVWLHTF	TGTGCCAGCAGCAGGGACGGAGTATGGCTACACACCTTC
TRBV27	TRBJ2-2	NA	NA	CASRVSNTGELFF	TGTGCCAGCAGGGTTTCCAACACCGGGGAGCTGTTTTTT
TRBV11-2	TRBJ2-1	NA	NA	CASSLVLGATGPLVF	TGTGCCAGCAGCTTAGTTTTAGGCGCGACAGGACCCCTGGTCTTC
TRBV28	TRBJ2-3	NA	NA	CASSYNSGPDTQYF	TGTGCCAGCAGTTATAATTCGGGTCCGGATACGCAGTATTTT
TRBV28	TRBJ2-1	NA	NA	CASSFTALGAFKNEQFF	TGTGCCAGCAGTTTCACGGCACTTGGGGCGTTCAAGAATGAGCAGTTCTTC
TRBV11-2	TRBJ2-7	TRBD2	NA	CASSLEDYSGVEQYF	TGTGCCAGCAGCTTAGAAGACTATAGCGGGGTCGAGCAGTACTTC
TRBV19	TRBJ2-1	TRBD2	NA	CASSIVGLADNEQFF	TGTGCCAGTAGTATAGTCGGACTAGCGGACAATGAGCAGTTCTTC
TRBV11-2	TRBJ2-7	NA	NA	CASLQEVQVPIYEQYF	TGTGCCAGCCTACAAGAAGTACAGGTCCCTATTTACGAGCAGTACTTC
TRBV2	TRBJ2-7	NA	NA	CASSVSAYEQYF	TGTGCCAGCAGTGTTTCAGCCTACGAGCAGTACTTC
TRBV5-1	TRBJ2-7	TRBD1	NA	CASRDRAYEQYF	TGCGCCAGCAGGGACAGGGCGTACGAGCAGTACTTC
TRBV19	TRBJ1-1	NA	NA	CASSIRLLNTEAFF	TGTGCCAGTAGTATAAGGCTATTGAACACTGAAGCTTTCTTT
TRBV11-2	TRBJ2-1	TRBD1	once	CASSLGPGTGGREQFF	TGTGCCAGCAGCTTAGGGCCCGGGACAGGGGGCCGTGAGCAGTTCTTC
TRBV27	TRBJ1-1	TRBD1	once	CASSFTPRQGMNTEAFF	TGTGCCAGCAGTTTCACGCCGAGACAGGGGATGAACACTGAAGCTTTCTTT
TRBV19	TRBJ1-1	NA	NA	CASISASTEAFF	TGTGCCAGTATTTCAGCGAGCACTGAAGCTTTCTTT
TRBV27	TRBJ2-7	TRBD1	NA	CASSHGSRGHEQYF	TGTGCCAGCAGCCATGGGTCCAGGGGGCACGAGCAGTACTTC
TRBV2	TRBJ1-1	NA	NA	CASRQTVMNTEAFF	TGTGCCAGCCGACAGACAGTAATGAACACTGAAGCTTTCTTT
TRBV9	TRBJ1-1	TRBD1	NA	CASSPQGQANTEAFF	TGTGCCAGCAGCCCCCAAGGACAGGCGAACACTGAAGCTTTCTTT
TRBV27	TRBJ1-5	NA	NA	CASSHGLGNSNQPQHF	TGTGCCAGCAGCCACGGCTTAGGTAATAGCAATCAGCCCCAGCATTTT
TRBV2	TRBJ2-1	TRBD2	NA	CASIRTSGRAPYNEQFF	TGTGCCAGCATCCGGACTAGCGGGAGGGCACCCTACAATGAGCAGTTCTTC